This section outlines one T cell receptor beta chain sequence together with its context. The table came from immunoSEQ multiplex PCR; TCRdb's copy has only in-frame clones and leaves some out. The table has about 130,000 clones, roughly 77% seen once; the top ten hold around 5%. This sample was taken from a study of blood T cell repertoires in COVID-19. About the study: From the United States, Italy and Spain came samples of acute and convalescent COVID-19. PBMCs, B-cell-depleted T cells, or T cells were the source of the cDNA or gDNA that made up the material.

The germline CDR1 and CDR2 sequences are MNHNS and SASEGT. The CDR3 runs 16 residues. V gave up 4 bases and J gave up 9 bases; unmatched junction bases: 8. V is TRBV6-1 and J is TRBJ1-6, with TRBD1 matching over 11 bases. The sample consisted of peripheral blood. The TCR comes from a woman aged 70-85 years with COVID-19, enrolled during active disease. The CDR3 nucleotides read TGTGCCAGCAGTGGAGGGACCGGGACAGGGGGTTCACCCCTCCACTTT. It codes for CASSGGTGTGGSPLHF.